The next 24 T cell receptor beta chains were all read from a single sample in a study of blood T cell repertoires in COVID-19. Assay: immunoSEQ multiplex PCR; the TCRdb copy retains only in-frame clones and omits some. Found here are more than 200,000 clones, approximately 86% of them singletons; the top ten hold about 9.4%. Sequenced sample: peripheral blood. Receptors were obtained from a woman aged 45-60 years with COVID-19, enrolled during active disease.

The V gene is TRBV27, the J gene TRBJ2-7; TRBD1 matches 7 bases. The CDR3 spans 13 residues. Germline V gives CDR1 MNHEY, CDR2 SMNVEV (reference sequence). V shed 5 bases, J shed 1 base, and the junction held 2 bases outside the gene matches. For the CDR3, the DNA is TGTGCCAGCAGTCAGACAGGGTCCTACGAGCAGTACTTC. This gives the protein CASSQTGSYEQYF.

The chain combines TRBV7-8 with TRBJ2-3; 14 positions match TRBD2. V gave up 3 bases and J gave up 0 bases; unmatched junction bases: 11. Germline lookup yields CDR1 SGHVS and CDR2 FQNEAQ. The CDR3 spans 20 residues. CDR3 sequence reads: CASSFTLTSGGDYSTDTQYF. The CDR3 DNA sequence: TGTGCCAGCAGCTTCACACTGACTAGCGGGGGGGACTATAGCACAGATACGCAGTATTTT.

This sequence joins TRBV12-5 and TRBJ1-4, with 9 bases aligning to TRBD1. Per germline, CDR1 LGHNT and CDR2 FRNRAP. V was clipped by 4 bases and J by 8 bases; unmatched bases: 5. The CDR3 covers 14 residues. The CDR3 coding sequence is TGTGCTAGTGGTTCCCGGGACAGGGAAGAAAAACTGTTTTTT. Protein sequence: CASGSRDREEKLFF. The full variable domain, rest sourced from reference TRBV12-5 and TRBJ1-4, is DARVTQTPRHKVTEMGQEVTMRCQPILGHNTVFWYRQTMMQGLELLAYFRNRAPLDDSGMPKDRFSAEMPDATLATLKIQPSEPRDSAVYFCASGSRDREEKLFFGSGTQLSVL.

The chain's CDR3 is CASNRYEKLFF. The CDR3 DNA sequence: TGTGCCAGTAACAGGTATGAAAAACTGTTTTTT. The rearrangement joins TRBV2 to TRBJ1-4, with D possibly being TRBD1 (5 bases). The CDR3 runs to 11 residues. V gave up 9 bases and J gave up 6 bases, with 8 bases separating them. In germline, CDR1 is SNHLY, CDR2 FYNNEI.

V usage is TRBV11-3 and J usage is TRBJ2-1; D may be TRBD1 (6 bases). The CDR3 contains 14 residues. Looked up from germline, CDR1 is SGHNT and CDR2 is YENEEA. The ends were cut back, 4 bases at V and 8 bases at J, with 15 bases in the middle. CDR3 nucleotide sequence: TGTGCCAGCAGCTCGGACAGCAGGGGATATGAGCAGTTCTTC. It yields the protein CASSSDSRGYEQFF.

The rearrangement uses TRBV6-4 and TRBJ2-1; TRBD2 aligns across 12 bases. This CDR3 spans 14 amino acids. Losses at the gene ends were 4 bases for V and 9 bases for J; bases not matched to a gene: 4. From germline, CDR1 is MRHNA and CDR2 SNTAGT. The CDR3 nucleotides read TGTGCCAGCAGTGTGGCTAGCGGGGGGGGTGAGCAGTTCTTC. As protein: CASSVASGGGEQFF.

This chain joins TRBV6-2 or TRBV6-3 and TRBJ2-7, with 9 nucleotides matching TRBD1. The CDR3 consists of 16 residues. With 5 bases clipped from V and 4 bases from J, the junction kept 12 bases outside the gene matches. The germline CDR1 and CDR2 sequences are MNHEY and SVGEGT. CDR3 loop: CASSPPGQGPRYEQYV. DNA of the CDR3: TGTGCCAGCAGTCCCCCGGGACAGGGACCGCGGTACGAGCAGTACGTC.

As to this clone: One junction end does not reproduce the germline sequence, and a read error may be involved. The chain couples TRBV7-3 to TRBJ2-3, with 8 bases lining up with TRBD1. CDR3 length: 13 residues. CDR1 is SGHTA, CDR2 FQGTGA, per germline. CDR3 amino acids: CASSLTGTGTQYF. The CDR3 DNA follows: TGTGCCAGCAGCTTAACTGGGACAGGTACGCAGTATTTT.

The sample holds a few counts of this clone. This chain joins TRBV3-1 (or the pseudogene TRBV3-2) and TRBJ1-6, with 7 bases fitting TRBD1. CDR1 LGHDT and CDR2 YNNKEL come from the germline V gene (reference sequence). The CDR3 consists of 13 residues. V was clipped by 4 bases and J by 9 bases; unmatched bases: 3. CDR3 nucleotides: TGTGCCAGCAGCCGACAGGGAAGTTCACCCCTCCACTTT. As protein: CASSRQGSSPLHF.

V and J are TRBV30 and TRBJ2-6; 7 bases fit TRBD1. V shed 4 bases and J 0 bases; nucleotides not matched to a gene: 12. The CDR3 spans 18 residues. Germline V CDR1 and CDR2: GTSNPN, SVGIG (reference sequence). The chain's CDR3 is CAWTTPGQRISGANVLTF. Here the CDR3 DNA reads TGTGCCTGGACGACTCCGGGACAGCGAATCTCTGGGGCCAACGTCCTGACTTTC.

The V call is TRBV25-1, the J call TRBJ2-2; 8 bases line up with TRBD2. This CDR3 comprises 17 residues. V lost 10 bases to trimming and J lost 0 bases; unmatched junction nucleotides: 13. Germline V gene lookup returns CDR1 MGHDK and CDR2 SYGVNS. CDR3 loop: CATGGLAGLPNTGELFF. The CDR3 DNA reads TGTGCCACCGGGGGGCTAGCGGGCCTCCCGAACACCGGGGAGCTGTTTTTT.

The chain has TRBV28 and TRBJ1-2; tentatively, D is TRBD1 (5 bases). Trimming cost V 7 bases and J 4 bases, with 16 bases left between them. CDR1 is MDHEN, CDR2 SYDVKM, per germline. This CDR3 has 14 amino acids. CDR3 coding DNA: TGTGCCAGCAAATACAGGACACTTCTCTATGGCTACACCTTC. The encoded protein is CASKYRTLLYGYTF.

A note on this clone: Other DNA sequences of this sample code for an identical CDR3. V and J are TRBV27 and TRBJ2-3, with 10 positions matching TRBD1. CDR1 MNHEY and CDR2 SMNVEV come from the germline V gene (reference sequence). CDR3 length: 14 amino acids. Losses at the gene ends were 6 bases for V and 3 bases for J; bases not matched to a gene: 3. The CDR3 sequence is CASSLGQGTDTQYF. Here the CDR3 DNA reads TGTGCCAGCAGCTTGGGACAGGGGACAGATACGCAGTATTTT.

The table lists this clone with a few counts. The V call is TRBV14, the J call TRBJ2-7; possible D gene TRBD2, 5 bases. V gave up 0 bases and J gave up 6 bases, with 12 bases separating them. The CDR3 has 14 amino acids. CDR1 is SGHDN and CDR2 is FVKESK in the germline V gene. Here the CDR3 DNA reads TGTGCCAGCAGCCAAGATCAGTGGGGAGCCGAGCAGTACTTC. Amino acids: CASSQDQWGAEQYF.

This chain joins TRBV10-3 and TRBJ1-1; TRBD1 agrees at 7 bases. Germline V gene data show CDR1 as ENHRY and CDR2 as SYGVKD. Trimming at V came to 10 bases and at J to 7 bases, leaving 12 bases not matched to a gene. This CDR3 contains 13 residues. The CDR3 region has the DNA TGTGCCACCCAATTACAGGGGAAAGGTGAAGCTTTCTTT. Amino acids: CATQLQGKGEAFF.

The chain has TRBV19 and TRBJ1-4, with TRBD1 as a possible D gene (6 bases). The V gene's germline CDR1 is LNHDA and CDR2 SQIVND (reference sequence). Trimming shortened V by 3 bases and J by 0 bases, and 20 bases separated the two germline ends. The CDR3 covers 19 residues. CDR3 in amino acids: CASSIRVGRTAATNEKLFF. DNA for the CDR3: TGTGCCAGTAGTATTCGGGTCGGCAGGACAGCGGCAACTAATGAAAAACTGTTTTTT.

This sequence joins TRBV28 and TRBJ1-1; TRBD1 is a possible D gene (6 bases). Germline V gene sequence: CDR1 MDHEN, CDR2 SYDVKM. The CDR3 is made up of 16 amino acids. V dropped 6 bases and J dropped 1 base, with 18 bases sitting between them. CDR3 DNA sequence: TGTGCCAGCAGGTATTTAGGAACAGGGCCGAACACTGAAGCTTTCTTT. It codes for CASRYLGTGPNTEAFF.

The CDR3 nucleotides read TGTGCCAGCAGCGCGAGCCAACCGGGACTAGGCCCCACAGATACGCAGTATTTT. Protein product: CASSASQPGLGPTDTQYF. The rearrangement uses TRBV7-2 and TRBJ2-3; 8 bases align to TRBD2. The CDR3 totals 18 residues. The germline V gene has CDR1 SGHTA and CDR2 FQGNSA. The V gene end was trimmed by 5 bases and the J gene end by 2 bases; junction bases not matched to a gene: 15.

The V call is TRBV6-4, the J call TRBJ2-3; D not certain. CDR3 length: 13 residues. V was pared by 5 bases and J by 1 base, with 7 bases between. CDR1 is MRHNA and CDR2 is SNTAGT in the germline V gene. CDR3 sequence: CASSPSGTDTQYF. CDR3 DNA: TGTGCCAGCAGTCCCTCTGGCACAGATACGCAGTATTTT.

This chain joins TRBV7-8 and TRBJ1-5; a weak D match, TRBD1 (6 bases). CDR3 length: 15 residues. The germline V and J ends were trimmed by 4 bases and 0 bases, with 10 bases remaining between them. Germline CDR1 is SGHVS and CDR2 is FQNEAQ. The CDR3 protein is CASSSRGGSNQPQHF. The CDR3 coding sequence is TGTGCCAGCAGCTCCCGAGGGGGTAGCAATCAGCCCCAGCATTTT.

This clone was detected once. The rearrangement joins TRBV19 to TRBJ1-1; D not certain. The ends were cut back, 4 bases at V and 2 bases at J, with 17 bases in the middle. The length of the CDR3 is 16 residues. CDR1 LNHDA and CDR2 SQIVND come from the germline V gene (reference sequence). Here the CDR3 DNA reads TGTGCCAGTAGTAGCCTCGAACAGTACGTTAACACTGAAGCTTTCTTT. Translation gives CASSSLEQYVNTEAFF.

V usage is TRBV19 and J usage is TRBJ1-2; 11 bases fit TRBD1. The germline V gene encodes CDR1 LNHDA and CDR2 SQIVND (reference sequence). The CDR3 contains 18 residues. Trimming removed 6 bases from V and 0 bases from J; junction bases left unmatched: 12. CDR3 in DNA: TGTGCCAGTAGCTGGAACTCGGGGACAGGGGGACCTAACTATGGCTACACCTTC. Translation: CASSWNSGTGGPNYGYTF.

The chain couples TRBV19 to TRBJ1-2; tentatively, D is TRBD1 (5 bases). The CDR3 extends over 13 amino acids. Trimming cost V 5 bases and J 4 bases, with 11 bases left between them. Looked up from germline, CDR1 is LNHDA and CDR2 is SQIVND (reference sequence). Here the CDR3 reads CASSDGRAYGYTF. CDR3 DNA: TGTGCCAGTAGTGATGGCAGGGCCTATGGCTACACCTTC.

The rearrangement joins TRBV27 to TRBJ2-6, with D perhaps TRBD2 (5 bases). Germline lookup yields CDR1 MNHEY and CDR2 SMNVEV (reference sequence). This CDR3 contains 17 residues. V shed 6 bases and J shed 0 bases, with 15 bases lying between them. The CDR3 nucleotides read TGTGCCAGCAGCCCAATAGGAGGTCCCTCTGGGGCCAACGTCCTGACTTTC. Translation: CASSPIGGPSGANVLTF.